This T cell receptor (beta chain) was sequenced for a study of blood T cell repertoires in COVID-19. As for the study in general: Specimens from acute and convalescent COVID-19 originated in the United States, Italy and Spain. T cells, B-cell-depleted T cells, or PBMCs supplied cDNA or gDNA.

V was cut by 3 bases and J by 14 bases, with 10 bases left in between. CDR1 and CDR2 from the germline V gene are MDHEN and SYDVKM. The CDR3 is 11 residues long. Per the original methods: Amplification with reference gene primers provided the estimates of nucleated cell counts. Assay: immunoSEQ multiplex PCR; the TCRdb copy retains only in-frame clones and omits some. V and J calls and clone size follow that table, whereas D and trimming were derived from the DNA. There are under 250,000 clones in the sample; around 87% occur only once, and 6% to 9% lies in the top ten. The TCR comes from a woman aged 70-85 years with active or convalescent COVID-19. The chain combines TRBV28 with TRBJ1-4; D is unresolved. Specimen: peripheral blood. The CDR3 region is CASSFRGGLFF. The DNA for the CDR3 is TGTGCCAGCAGTTTTCGGGGAGGCCTGTTTTTT.